Each of the 2 T cell receptor beta chains below was sequenced from the same sample in a study of cytomegalovirus exposure and HLA in healthy donors. The PCR contained 60 Vbeta and 13 Jbeta primers. Clones were read by immunoSEQ multiplex PCR, and TCRdb kept only the in-frame ones, dropping some. This table holds around 110,000 clones, over 70% found once. The sample taken for sequencing was PBMCs. The receptor source for this set is a boy aged 5-17 years in good health and CMV-seronegative.

The genes are TRBV11-2 and TRBJ2-3, with 9 positions matching TRBD1. Germline V lookup: CDR1 SGHAT, CDR2 FQNNGV. The junction had 9 bases not matched to a gene; V was cut back by 5 bases and J by 6 bases. This CDR3 is built from 15 residues. The CDR3 is CASSLHRGRVDTQYF. The CDR3 bases are TGTGCCAGCAGCCTTCACAGGGGGCGCGTGGATACGCAGTATTTT.

This clone has only a few counts. The V and J genes are TRBV2 and TRBJ1-1, with unresolved D. CDR3 size: 13 residues. Germline V CDR1 and CDR2: SNHLY, FYNNEI. Trimming took off 4 bases at V and 1 base at J, with 7 bases between the two ends. The CDR3 region is CASSGHPNTEAFF. The DNA of the CDR3 is TGTGCCAGCAGTGGGCACCCGAACACTGAAGCTTTCTTT. The full variable domain, with the rest looked up from reference TRBV2 and TRBJ1-1, is EPEVTQTPSHQVTQMGQEVILRCVPISNHLYFYWYRQILGQKVEFLVSFYNNEISEKSEIFDDQFSVERPDGSNFTLKIRSTKLEDSAMYFCASSGHPNTEAFFGQGTRLTVV.